The 8 T cell receptor beta chains below all came from one sample that was sequenced in a study of shared clonotypes between healthy human individuals. CD45RO negativity and positive selection for CCR7 defined naive CD8 cells, a population that excluded terminally differentiated effector memory CD45RA+ cells. The data were produced by immunoSEQ multiplex PCR, yet TCRdb's version contains in-frame clones alone and is incomplete. The table shows about 2.1 million clones, with about 93% occurring only once. The sample was naive CD8+ T cells from PBMCs. These receptors came from a man between 18 and 35 years old in good health. Some clones in this sample may be carry-over from other donors' samples.

With regard to this clone: The sample contains more than one DNA sequence encoding this CDR3. The CDR3 loop is CATSRGSYQETQYF. The CDR3 nucleotides read TGTGCCACCAGCAGAGGGTCGTACCAAGAGACCCAGTACTTC. The chain uses TRBV15 and TRBJ2-5; no reliable D call. The CDR3 length is 14 residues. In germline, CDR1 is LNHNV, CDR2 YYDKDF (reference sequence). Trimming took off 1 base at V and 0 bases at J, with 6 bases between the two ends.

The J gene is TRBJ2-1, the V gene TRBV7-9; 11 nucleotides line up with TRBD2. The CDR3 is 16 residues long. Germline trimming cut 4 bases from V and 4 bases from J; bases unmatched to any gene: 6. Germline V gene lookup returns CDR1 SEHNR and CDR2 FQNEAQ (reference sequence). CDR3 sequence reads: CASSSQTSGAYNEQFF. DNA of the CDR3: TGTGCCAGCAGCTCGCAGACTAGCGGGGCGTACAATGAGCAGTTCTTC. Based on the CDR3 plus reference TRBV7-9 and TRBJ2-1, the full variable domain is DTGVSQNPRHKITKRGQNVTFRCDPISEHNRLYWYRQTLGQGPEFLTYFQNEAQLEKSRLLSDRFSAERPKGSFSTLEIQRTEQGDSAMYLCASSSQTSGAYNEQFFGPGTRLTVL.

This clone showed up just once. V gene TRBV5-1 combines with J gene TRBJ2-7; 9 bases are shared with TRBD1. The CDR3 covers 14 residues. Germline CDR1 and CDR2: SGHRS and YFSETQ. V shed 3 bases and J 4 bases; nucleotides not matched to a gene: 5. The CDR3 DNA follows: TGCGCCAGCAGCTCCGGGACAGGGAAATACGAGCAGTACTTC. Translated, it gives CASSSGTGKYEQYF.

The chain has TRBV7-9 and TRBJ2-6; D possibly corresponds to TRBD2 (5 bases). The V gene lost 11 bases and the J gene lost 3 bases, with 14 bases spanning the gap. CDR3 length: 14 amino acids. Germline V gene lookup returns CDR1 SEHNR and CDR2 FQNEAQ (reference sequence). The CDR3 DNA is TGTGCCCTGCCTCGGGGAAGTGGGGCCAACGTCCTGACTTTC. It is translated as CALPRGSGANVLTF. The variable domain in full, completed from reference TRBV7-9 and TRBJ2-6, reads DTGVSQNPRHKITKRGQNVTFRCDPISEHNRLYWYRQTLGQGPEFLTYFQNEAQLEKSRLLSDRFSAERPKGSFSTLEIQRTEQGDSAMYLCALPRGSGANVLTFGAGSRLTVL.

This chain joins TRBV18 and TRBJ2-1, with D tentatively TRBD2 (5 bases). Looked up from germline, CDR1 is KGHSH and CDR2 is LQKENI. The CDR3 runs 15 residues. Trimming removed 5 bases at V and 12 bases at J, with 23 bases between. CDR3 sequence (DNA): TGTGCCAGCTCAGACCCGACTACCCGGCTTTGGCGGCAGTTCTTC. It is translated as CASSDPTTRLWRQFF. The full variable domain, in which reference TRBV18 and TRBJ2-1 provide the parts outside the CDR3, is NAGVMQNPRHLVRRRGQEARLRCSPMKGHSHVYWYRQLPEEGLKFMVYLQKENIIDESGMPKERFSAEFPKEGPSILRIQQVVRGDSAAYFCASSDPTTRLWRQFFGPGTRLTVL.

Here the CDR3 DNA reads TGTGCCTGGATCTCCCCCTTTAACCCCACTGAAGCTTTCTTT. Its translation is CAWISPFNPTEAFF. This rearrangement joins TRBV30 to TRBJ1-1; no firm D call. V was shortened by 4 bases and J by 4 bases, with 16 bases between the two germline ends. The CDR3 spans 14 residues. Germline CDR1 GTSNPN, CDR2 SVGIG (reference sequence).

The chain couples TRBV7-9 to TRBJ2-3, with D possibly being TRBD2 (5 bases). Between the trimmed V and J ends, which lost 5 bases and 1 base, there was a span of 16 bases. The V gene's germline CDR1 is SEHNR and CDR2 FQNEAQ (reference sequence). The CDR3 spans 16 residues. The CDR3 protein is CASSRLSGLRTDTQYF. The CDR3 nucleotides are TGTGCCAGCAGCCGGCTGTCCGGACTCCGCACAGATACGCAGTATTTT.

J is TRBJ2-7 and V is TRBV19; the match to TRBD1 covers 7 bases. V dropped 5 bases and J dropped 7; count of bases not matched to a gene: 14. Germline loops: CDR1 LNHDA, CDR2 SQIVND (reference sequence). The CDR3 length is 15 residues. The CDR3 sequence: CASSLGRDSPKEQYF. CDR3 DNA sequence: TGTGCCAGTAGTCTCGGCCGGGACAGCCCTAAGGAGCAGTACTTC.